This TCR beta chain was identified in a study of T cells expressing NK-cell markers. With regard to this clonotype: Its specificity is not known.

Germline loops: CDR1 DFQATT, CDR2 SNEGSKA (reference sequence). The CDR3 is 13 residues long. Overall study results and limits: CD8+ T cells in 5 or 6 donors included dominant NKG2C+ clonotypes at roughly 1.0-7.5%. Expanded clones of NKG2C+ T cells had an unclear HCMV specificity.

TCRdb re-analyzed the 5' RACE reads; it lists each CDR3 protein once, without DNA. This repertoire includes some 450,000 distinct CDR3 sequences. This TCR was sampled from a woman between 18 and 70 years old in good health. Sequenced: blood T cells: a sorted CD56 or NKG2C T cell subset, CD4+ or CD8+ T cells, or bulk PBMC T cells (not recorded which). V usage is TRBV20-1 and J usage is TRBJ2-4; TCRdb selects TRBD1, and the lack of DNA leaves this call unchecked. The CDR3 region is CSAGTSAKNIQYF.